Below are 2 T cell receptor beta chains sequenced from a single sample in a study of cytomegalovirus exposure and HLA in healthy donors. The repertoire was sequenced with immunoSEQ multiplex PCR; TCRdb's copy has only in-frame clones and lacks some. The table lists about 360,000 clones, just over 85% of them singletons. The material sequenced was PBMCs. The receptors originated from a woman between 18 and 30 years old in good health and CMV-seronegative.

This chain uses TRBV28 with TRBJ2-7; 7 bases fit TRBD1. The CDR3 is 14 residues long. The germline CDR1 and CDR2 sequences are MDHEN and SYDVKM. J lost 3 bases, V lost 3 bases, and 5 bases had no gene match. CDR3 DNA sequence: TGTGCCAGCAGTTTGTACAGGGGCAACTACGAGCAGTACTTC. It yields the protein CASSLYRGNYEQYF. The full variable domain, rest sourced from reference TRBV28 and TRBJ2-7, is DVKVTQSSRYLVKRTGEKVFLECVQDMDHENMFWYRQDPGLGLRLIYFSYDVKMKEKGDIPEGYSVSREKKERFSLILESASTNQTSMYLCASSLYRGNYEQYFGPGTRLTVT.

CDR3 sequence (DNA): TGTGCCAGCAGTTTACCCGGGCAGGGGGAGACCCAGTACTTC. As protein: CASSLPGQGETQYF. V is TRBV28 and J is TRBJ2-5; tentatively, D is TRBD1 (6 bases). The V end lost 2 bases, the J end lost 5 bases, and 12 bases lay between the germline ends. This CDR3 contains 14 residues. The germline V gene has CDR1 MDHEN and CDR2 SYDVKM.